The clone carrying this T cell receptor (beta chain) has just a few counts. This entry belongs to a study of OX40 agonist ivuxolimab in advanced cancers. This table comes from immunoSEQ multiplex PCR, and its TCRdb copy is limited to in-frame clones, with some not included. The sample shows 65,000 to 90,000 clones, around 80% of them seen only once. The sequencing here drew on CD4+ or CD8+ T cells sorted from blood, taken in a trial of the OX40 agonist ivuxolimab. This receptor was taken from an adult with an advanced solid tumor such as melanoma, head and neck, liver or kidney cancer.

The CDR3 spells CASSEARSASLSYEQYF. For the CDR3, the DNA is TGTGCCAGCAGTGAAGCGCGGTCAGCGTCCCTATCCTACGAGCAGTACTTC. The chain couples TRBV6-1 to TRBJ2-7; D gene ambiguous. Germline V CDR1 and CDR2: MNHNS, SASEGT. V dropped 0 bases and J dropped 1 base, with 16 bases sitting between them. This CDR3 spans 17 amino acids.